These 4 T cell receptor beta chains originate from one sample sequenced in a study of T cell clusters in autoimmune cytopenias. TRB amplification used around 270 ng of peripheral blood genomic DNA. TRB rearrangements were amplified by touch-down multiplex PCR with mixed TRB-A/B primers. With the multiplex PCR reads reprocessed, TCRdb shows one record per CDR3 protein and no DNA. The listing records thousands of distinct CDR3 sequences. The specimen was peripheral blood. These receptors were taken from a human donor with an autoimmune cytopenia or autoimmune hepatitis (not recorded which).

The rearrangement uses TRBV20-1 and TRBJ2-3; without DNA, the TCRdb call of TRBD2 cannot be checked. In germline, CDR1 is DFQATT, CDR2 SNEGSKA (reference sequence). The length of the CDR3 is 15 residues. The CDR3 here is CSARMASGSVDTQYF.

This chain joins TRBV27 and TRBJ1-3. CDR1 and CDR2 from the germline V gene are MNHEY and SMNVEV (reference sequence). The CDR3 has 15 amino acids. CDR3 region: CASSFSVNSGNTIYF.

The rearrangement links TRBV20-1 to TRBJ2-1; without DNA, the TCRdb call of TRBD1 cannot be checked. The CDR3 has 13 amino acids. Per germline, CDR1 DFQATT and CDR2 SNEGSKA (reference sequence). This chain's CDR3 is CSAEEDRGNEQFF.

The chain employs TRBV7-2 and TRBJ2-7; the TCRdb call, TRBD2, lacks DNA for checking. Per the germline V gene, CDR1 is SGHTA and CDR2 is FQGNSA. The CDR3 covers 15 residues. CDR3 amino acids: CASSSRTSGGYEQYF. Variable domain in full (rest from reference TRBV7-2 and TRBJ2-7): GAGVSQSPSNKVTEKGKDVELRCDPISGHTALYWYRQSLGQGLEFLIYFQGNSAPDKSGLPSDRFSAERTGGSVSTLTIQRTQQEDSAVYLCASSSRTSGGYEQYFGPGTRLTVT.